Listed below are T cell receptor beta chains from one sample, sequenced in a study of cytomegalovirus exposure and HLA in healthy donors. Profiled with immunoSEQ multiplex PCR; TCRdb holds only in-frame clones, not every one. The sample lists around 190,000 clones, roughly a tenth occurring once. The sequencing input was PBMCs. The receptors derive from a woman aged 25 to 45 in good health and CMV-seropositive. Each CDR3 is given with its conserved first and last residue. D genes are given only for firm matches. Size values are once, few and many counts, or a class for expanded clones, and some rows have none.

V gene,clone size,J gene,D gene,CDR3 protein,CDR3 DNA
TRBV21-1,few,TRBJ1-1,-,CASSLARDHAEAFF,TGTGCCAGCAGCCTCGCCAGGGATCACGCTGAAGCTTTCTTT
TRBV30,-,TRBJ2-3,-,CAWSVGVHSSDTQYF,TGTGCCTGGAGCGTAGGGGTCCATTCCTCAGATACGCAGTATTTT
TRBV5-1,-,TRBJ2-7,TRBD2,CASSRVGLAGAYEQYF,TGCGCCAGCAGCCGAGTGGGACTAGCGGGAGCCTACGAGCAGTACTTC
TRBV5-1,-,TRBJ1-1,-,CASSLVGKDEAFF,TGCGCCAGCAGCTTGGTCGGGAAGGATGAAGCTTTCTTT
TRBV14,-,TRBJ1-2,-,CASSQEGQVSGYTF,TGTGCCAGCAGCCAAGAGGGGCAGGTTAGCGGCTACACCTTC
TRBV30,-,TRBJ1-5,-,CAWSEGLRSNQPQHF,TGTGCCTGGAGTGAGGGGCTCCGAAGCAATCAGCCCCAGCATTTT
TRBV9,-,TRBJ2-2,-,CASSVEVGVGTGELFF,TGTGCCAGCAGCGTAGAGGTGGGAGTAGGAACCGGGGAGCTGTTTTTT
TRBV30,few,TRBJ2-6,-,CAWTGHLSGANVLTF,TGTGCCTGGACGGGACACCTCTCTGGGGCCAACGTCCTGACTTTC
TRBV29-1,-,TRBJ1-2,TRBD1,CSAGTGNPFFNYGYTF,TGCAGCGCCGGGACAGGGAACCCTTTTTTTAACTATGGCTACACCTTC
TRBV7-9,few,TRBJ1-3,-,CASSQLAVTGNTIYF,TGTGCCAGCAGTCAATTGGCAGTCACGGGAAACACCATATATTTT
TRBV6-5,few,TRBJ1-1,-,CASSYGGIPEAFF,TGTGCCAGCAGTTATGGGGGGATCCCTGAAGCTTTCTTT
TRBV2,-,TRBJ2-1,-,CASSVYEQFF,TGTGCCAGCAGTGTCTATGAGCAGTTCTTC
TRBV18,-,TRBJ2-7,TRBD2,CASSPWGSGKPEQYF,TGTGCCAGCTCACCCTGGGGTAGCGGGAAACCCGAGCAGTACTTC
TRBV4-1,-,TRBJ2-7,TRBD2,CASSQEGSGRISYEQYF,TGCGCCAGCAGCCAAGAGGGTAGCGGGAGGATCTCCTACGAGCAGTACTTC
TRBV29-1,-,TRBJ2-2,TRBD1,CSVPGTGGTGELFF,TGCAGCGTTCCCGGGACAGGAGGAACCGGGGAGCTGTTTTTT
TRBV11-2,few,TRBJ1-4,-,CASSLDGATSKLFF,TGTGCCAGCAGCTTAGATGGGGCGACGTCAAAACTGTTTTTT
TRBV5-1,few,TRBJ1-1,-,CASSLGGEGTEAFF,TGCGCCAGCAGCTTGGGTGGGGAGGGGACTGAAGCTTTCTTT
TRBV5-1,few,TRBJ2-2,TRBD1,CASHPGQGNTGELFF,TGCGCCAGCCATCCGGGACAGGGGAACACCGGGGAGCTGTTTTTT
TRBV5-6,-,TRBJ2-2,TRBD1,CASSSRDRGTGELFF,TGTGCCAGCAGCTCCCGGGACAGGGGGACCGGGGAGCTGTTTTTT
TRBV6-5,few,TRBJ1-4,-,CASSYSGQINEKLFF,TGTGCCAGCAGTTACTCCGGACAGATTAATGAAAAACTGTTTTTT
TRBV13,few,TRBJ2-5,TRBD1,CASTYGQGDETQYF,TGTGCCAGCACCTATGGACAGGGGGATGAGACCCAGTACTTC
TRBV21-1,few,TRBJ2-7,-,CASSSQLAGGEEQYF,TGTGCCAGCAGCTCCCAACTAGCGGGAGGGGAAGAGCAGTACTTC
TRBV5-1,few,TRBJ2-1,TRBD1,CASSPGTGSYNEQFF,TGCGCCAGCAGCCCGGGGACAGGGTCTTACAATGAGCAGTTCTTC
TRBV2,-,TRBJ2-1,TRBD2,CASSEMRGRAEQFF,TGTGCCAGCAGTGAGATGCGCGGGAGGGCTGAGCAGTTCTTC
TRBV7-2,-,TRBJ2-3,-,CASSLSVSPRDTQYF,TGTGCCAGCAGCTTATCTGTGAGTCCTAGGGATACGCAGTATTTT
TRBV7-3,-,TRBJ2-3,-,CASSLLAGTDTQYF,TGTGCCAGCAGCTTATTGGCAGGGACAGATACGCAGTATTTT
TRBV9,-,TRBJ2-1,TRBD1,CASSGPGTGSYNEQFF,TGTGCCAGCAGCGGACCCGGGACAGGTTCCTACAATGAGCAGTTCTTC
TRBV19,-,TRBJ2-2,TRBD2,CASSLQLAGGPRGELFF,TGTGCCAGTAGTCTCCAACTAGCGGGAGGGCCGCGCGGGGAGCTGTTTTTT
TRBV5-1,-,TRBJ1-1,TRBD1,CASSRDRVNTEAFF,TGCGCCAGCAGCCGGGACAGGGTGAACACTGAAGCTTTCTTT
TRBV4-1,few,TRBJ1-5,-,CASSQVPGDGNQPQHF,TGCGCCAGCAGCCAAGTGCCGGGGGATGGCAATCAGCCCCAGCATTTT
TRBV18,few,TRBJ2-1,TRBD2,CASSPRSGKNEQFF,TGTGCCAGCTCACCACGGAGCGGGAAGAATGAGCAGTTCTTC
TRBV1,-,TRBJ2-6,-,CTSSQVLAGGLSGANVLTF,TGCACCAGCAGCCAAGTGCTAGCGGGAGGCCTCTCTGGGGCCAACGTCCTGACTTTC
TRBV5-1,few,TRBJ1-6,-,CASSPDRFGAPLHF,TGCGCCAGCAGCCCTGACCGGTTCGGGGCACCCCTCCACTTT
TRBV29-1,few,TRBJ2-1,TRBD2,CSVERWGGRSGEQFF,TGCAGCGTTGAGAGGTGGGGCGGGAGGTCGGGGGAGCAGTTCTTC
TRBV12-2,few,TRBJ1-5,-,CASRLVTGSKPQHF,TGTGCAAGTCGCTTAGTAACAGGTAGTAAGCCCCAGCATTTT
TRBV12-5,-,TRBJ1-5,-,CAIGTYNQPQHF,TGTGCTATTGGGACATATAATCAGCCCCAGCATTTT
TRBV4-2,-,TRBJ2-3,TRBD2,CASSFRTSGTDTQYF,TGTGCCAGCAGCTTCCGGACTAGCGGGACAGATACGCAGTATTTT
TRBV5-1,-,TRBJ2-5,TRBD2,CASSLDPGGETQYF,TGCGCCAGCAGCCTCGACCCCGGGGGGGAGACCCAGTACTTC
TRBV7-8,few,TRBJ2-7,TRBD2,CASSPRTSGRLLTYEQYF,TGTGCCAGCAGCCCGCGGACTAGCGGGAGGCTCTTAACCTACGAGCAGTACTTC
TRBV27,few,TRBJ1-2,TRBD1,CASSSWTGLNYGYTF,TGTGCCAGCAGTTCCTGGACAGGGCTGAACTATGGCTACACCTTC
TRBV7-2,few,TRBJ2-7,TRBD2,CASSLTSGRSSSYEQYF,TGTGCCAGCAGCTTAACTAGCGGGAGAAGCAGTTCCTACGAGCAGTACTTC
TRBV5-4,-,TRBJ2-5,TRBD2,CASSLALAGQETQYF,TGTGCCAGCAGCTTGGCTCTAGCGGGACAAGAGACCCAGTACTTC
TRBV11-2,few,TRBJ2-7,-,CASSFGDMLYEQYF,TGTGCCAGCAGCTTTGGGGACATGCTCTACGAGCAGTACTTC
TRBV9,-,TRBJ1-1,-,CASSGDRDTVPPKNEAFF,TGTGCCAGCAGCGGAGACCGGGACACCGTGCCTCCTAAAAATGAAGCTTTCTTT
TRBV6-7,-,TRBJ1-1,TRBD1,CASSLPTGGEAKAMNTEAFF,TGTGCCAGCAGCCTCCCGACAGGGGGCGAGGCGAAAGCTATGAACACTGAAGCTTTCTTT
TRBV27,few,TRBJ1-2,TRBD1,CAARDSDITNYGYTF,TGTGCCGCCCGGGACAGCGATATAACTAACTATGGCTACACCTTC
TRBV27,few,TRBJ2-3,-,CASSLVGGVGTDTQYF,TGTGCCAGCAGTCTCGTAGGGGGGGTAGGCACAGATACGCAGTATTTT
TRBV4-1,-,TRBJ1-1,TRBD1,CASSQGWTGAMNTEAFF,TGCGCCAGCAGCCAAGGGTGGACAGGGGCTATGAACACTGAAGCTTTCTTT